This T cell receptor (beta chain) is from a study of early T cells in non-severe SARS-CoV-2 infection. V lost 6 bases to trimming and J lost 4 bases; unmatched junction nucleotides: 6. This CDR3 spans 15 amino acids. Looked up from germline, CDR1 is MNHNS and CDR2 is SASEGT. TCRdb re-called the 5' RACE reads with MiXCR, one entry per CDR3 protein. The sample has roughly 28,000 distinct CDR3 sequences; about 5.1% are singletons. This clonotype was counted ten times or more. The specimen sequenced was whole blood. The genes are TRBV6-1 and TRBJ1-5; TRBD1 aligns across 10 bases. This clonotype was obtained from an adult who was a healthcare worker with PCR-confirmed SARS-CoV-2 infection or an uninfected control (not recorded which). The CDR3 DNA reads as TGTGCCAGCAGATATCCGGGACAGGGGAATCAGCCCCAGCATTTT. Its translation: CASRYPGQGNQPQHF.